Below, 21 T cell receptor beta chains from the same sample are listed, as sequenced in a study. TCRdb processed the 5' RACE reads anew with MiXCR; each CDR3 protein has one entry. The repertoire includes about 54,000 distinct CDR3 sequences, 17% of them detected once, and over 2% sits in the top ten. The sequenced material came from naive CD4+ T cells sorted from blood. Described subset: naive CD4+ T cells, CD4+CD45RA+CD25-. The receptors were gathered from a female donor with breast cancer.

The V and J genes are TRBV5-1 and TRBJ1-1; TRBD1 aligns across 9 bases. V shed 6 bases and J 4 bases; nucleotides not matched to a gene: 7. There are 14 residues in the CDR3. Per the germline V gene, CDR1 is SGHRS and CDR2 is YFSETQ. In nucleotides, the CDR3 is TGCGCCAGCAAAACAGGGGGCAGGGGCACTGAAGCTTTCTTT. It specifies CASKTGGRGTEAFF.

This clonotype was seen a few times. The gene calls are TRBV20-1 and TRBJ1-1; possibly TRBD1 for D (6 bases). The CDR3 length is 15 residues. CDR1 and CDR2 (germline): DFQATT, SNEGSKA (reference sequence). Between the trimmed V and J ends, which lost 0 bases and 1 base, there was a span of 12 bases. The DNA of the CDR3 is TGCAGTGCTAGAGAGCAAGGGGGGGAGAACACTGAAGCTTTCTTT. This codes for CSAREQGGENTEAFF.

Only a few counts were recorded for this clonotype. The chain combines TRBV2 with TRBJ2-2; TRBD1 matches 10 bases. This CDR3 is 14 amino acids long. Germline CDR1 is SNHLY and CDR2 is FYNNEI. J lost 6 bases, V lost 8 bases, and 6 bases had no gene match. CDR3 bases: TGTGCCAGCCTCGGGACAGGGGTCGCCGGGGAGCTGTTTTTT. Translating it yields CASLGTGVAGELFF.

This clonotype was detected only a few times. V and J are TRBV28 and TRBJ2-7; D is possibly TRBD2 (5 bases). The V gene lost 8 bases and the J gene lost 5 bases, with 19 bases spanning the gap. Germline lookup yields CDR1 MDHEN and CDR2 SYDVKM. The CDR3 spans 14 residues. CDR3 nucleotides: TGTGCCAGCTCACTAGACACGCCGCTTAACGAGCAGTACTTC. This sequence encodes CASSLDTPLNEQYF.

Remarks on this clonotype: This may arise from a read error, as a much more abundant clone is one base away. The chain combines TRBV15 with TRBJ1-2; no clear D gene. This CDR3 comprises 13 residues. Germline-derived CDR1 and CDR2 are LNHNV and YYDKDF (reference sequence). As DNA, the CDR3 is TGTGTCACCAGCAGAGTTTTAGATTTTGGCTACACCTTC. It is translated as CVTSRVLDFGYTF. The full variable domain, its missing parts supplied by reference TRBV15 and TRBJ1-2, is DAMVIQNPRYQVTQFGKPVTLSCSQTLNHNVMYWYQQKSSQAPKLLFHYYDKDFNNEADTPDNFQSRRPNTSFCFLDIRSPGLGDTAMYLCVTSRVLDFGYTFGSGTRLTVV.

The chain joins TRBV4-1 to TRBJ2-2; D unclear. Between the trimmed V and J ends, which lost 1 base and 7 bases, there was a span of 13 bases. This CDR3 has 15 amino acids. The germline CDR1 and CDR2 sequences are MGHRA and YSYEKL. The DNA for the CDR3 is TGCGCCAGCAGCCAAGTTGCGGTATGGGGCGGGGAGCTGTTTTTT. Translated: CASSQVAVWGGELFF.

There are many counts of this clonotype. The CDR3 region has the DNA TGTGCCAGCAGCTTGGGTGGACAGCAGAATAACTATGGCTACACCTTC. As protein: CASSLGGQQNNYGYTF. The rearrangement links TRBV7-2 to TRBJ1-2; D is possibly TRBD1 (6 bases). This CDR3 contains 16 residues. V lost 3 bases and J 1 base, leaving 15 bases between the germline ends. Looked up from germline, CDR1 is SGHTA and CDR2 is FQGNSA.

In regard to this clonotype: One base away lies a much larger clone, so this may be a sequencing read error. The chain couples TRBV29-1 to TRBJ2-7; D not certain. Per the germline V gene, CDR1 is SQVTM and CDR2 is ANQGSEA. There are 11 residues in the CDR3. CDR3 nucleotides: TGCAGCGTTGAGGACGGCTACGGGCAGTACTTC. It encodes CSVEDGYGQYF.

This chain links TRBV20-1 with TRBJ2-7; 10 bases align to TRBD1. The CDR3 totals 15 residues. V dropped 1 base and J dropped 3; count of bases not matched to a gene: 6. Germline loops: CDR1 DFQATT, CDR2 SNEGSKA (reference sequence). CDR3 sequence: CSARARTGGDYEQYF. CDR3 bases: TGCAGTGCTAGAGCGAGGACAGGGGGGGACTACGAGCAGTACTTC.

V is TRBV20-1 and J is TRBJ2-3, with 9 bases lining up with TRBD1. CDR1 and CDR2 (germline): DFQATT, SNEGSKA (reference sequence). V lost 4 bases and J lost 4; bases outside the gene matches: 6. This CDR3 has 14 residues. The CDR3 nucleotides read TGCAGTGCTACCAGACAGGGGGGGCCAGATACGCAGTATTTT. It translates to CSATRQGGPDTQYF.

This clonotype was counted many times. The chain recombines TRBV6-6 with TRBJ1-2; D is uncertain. Germline V gene lookup returns CDR1 MNHNY and CDR2 SVGAGI (reference sequence). V was shortened by 6 bases and J by 3 bases, with 11 bases between the two germline ends. The length of the CDR3 is 13 residues. Here the CDR3 DNA reads TGTGCCAGCAGCCCCGGTGGGTACTATGGCTACACCTTC. This codes for CASSPGGYYGYTF.

The rearrangement uses TRBV5-1 and TRBJ1-2; TRBD1 matches at 10 bases. Per germline, CDR1 SGHRS and CDR2 YFSETQ. V gave up 6 bases and J gave up 6 bases; unmatched junction bases: 8. The CDR3 has 14 residues. The CDR3 bases are TGCGCCAGCACCAAGACAGGGGGCACTCATGGCTACACCTTC. Protein: CASTKTGGTHGYTF.

This chain links TRBV5-1 with TRBJ1-6; possibly TRBD1 for D (6 bases). The length of the CDR3 is 18 residues. Germline CDR1 reads SGHRS; CDR2 reads YFSETQ. V was trimmed by 4 bases and J by 10 bases, leaving 27 bases between them. The CDR3 loop reads CASSRIGSTGSSGSPLHF. The CDR3 DNA sequence: TGCGCCAGCAGCCGCATAGGATCGACAGGCTCGTCGGGGTCACCCCTCCACTTT.

This clonotype was detected many times. This rearrangement joins TRBV6-1 to TRBJ2-5; 12 nucleotides match TRBD2. Germline assignment: CDR1 MNHNS and CDR2 SASEGT. The CDR3 totals 14 residues. The ends lost 6 bases at V and 4 bases at J; junction bases unmatched: 3. CDR3 protein: CASRRGLAGETQYF. Here the CDR3 DNA reads TGTGCCAGCAGGAGGGGACTAGCGGGAGAGACCCAGTACTTC.

This clonotype has ten or more counts. CDR3 amino acids: CASSLYASTDTQYF. For the CDR3, the DNA is TGTGCCAGCAGCTTATACGCTAGCACAGATACGCAGTATTTT. The chain combines TRBV7-2 with TRBJ2-3; D is ambiguous. CDR1 is SGHTA and CDR2 is FQGNSA in the germline V gene. The V gene lost 2 bases and the J gene lost 0 bases, with 6 bases spanning the gap. The CDR3 is made up of 14 amino acids.

This clonotype was observed a handful of times. The chain is built from TRBV20-1 and TRBJ1-5; weak D call: TRBD1 (6 bases). The length of the CDR3 is 14 residues. Per germline, CDR1 DFQATT and CDR2 SNEGSKA (reference sequence). Trimming took 3 bases from V and 7 from J, leaving 16 bases between them. The CDR3 reads CSARALQGGQPQHF. DNA for the CDR3: TGCAGTGCTAGGGCCCTACAGGGTGGACAGCCCCAGCATTTT.

The V gene is TRBV18, the J gene TRBJ2-4; TRBD2 might be the D (6 bases). The germline CDR1 and CDR2 sequences are KGHSH and LQKENI. Trimming left V 0 bases short and J 0 bases short, with 9 bases between. The CDR3 length is 16 residues. CDR3 amino acids: CASSPPGGIAKNIQYF. The DNA for the CDR3 is TGTGCCAGCTCACCACCGGGGGGAATAGCCAAAAACATTCAGTACTTC.

A few counts support this clonotype. The chain couples TRBV5-5 to TRBJ2-5, with 10 bases matching TRBD1. There are 14 residues in the CDR3. After removal of 4 bases from V and 4 bases from J, the junction contained 4 bases not matched to a gene. Germline V gene sequence: CDR1 SGHKS, CDR2 YYEKEE (reference sequence). The CDR3 loop is CASSLGQGVETQYF. The CDR3 DNA reads as TGTGCCAGCAGCCTAGGACAGGGGGTAGAGACCCAGTACTTC.

This chain joins TRBV20-1 and TRBJ2-5, with D perhaps TRBD1 or TRBD2 (5 bases each). The length of the CDR3 is 17 residues. CDR1 DFQATT and CDR2 SNEGSKA come from the germline V gene (reference sequence). Trimming removed 4 bases at V and 2 bases at J, with 23 bases between. CDR3 sequence: CSAIEVSRGRGQETQYF. The CDR3 DNA reads TGCAGTGCTATTGAGGTATCGAGGGGCCGGGGTCAAGAGACCCAGTACTTC.

This clonotype has ten or more counts. This sequence joins TRBV5-1 and TRBJ2-7; TRBD2 matches 12 bases. This CDR3 is built from 14 residues. The germline V gene has CDR1 SGHRS and CDR2 YFSETQ. V trimming: 4 bases; J trimming: 3 bases; junction bases outside the gene matches: 2. The CDR3 sequence: CASSVTSGSYEQYF. In DNA, the CDR3 is TGCGCCAGCAGCGTGACTAGCGGGAGCTACGAGCAGTACTTC.

The sample holds a few counts of this clonotype. This chain uses TRBV11-2 with TRBJ2-3, with D tentatively TRBD2 (6 bases). The germline V gene has CDR1 SGHAT and CDR2 FQNNGV. V was cut by 3 bases and J by 5 bases, with 18 bases left in between. CDR3 length: 16 amino acids. In DNA form, the CDR3 reads TGTGCCAGCAGCTTTTCCGGGACTTTGCGAGAAGATACGCAGTATTTT. It specifies CASSFSGTLREDTQYF.